The 13 T cell receptor beta chains reported below all come from one sample, sequenced in a study of patients and donors after allogeneic stem cell transplantation. TCRdb reprocessed the RT-PCR reads via MiXCR and lists one record per CDR3 protein. The profile shows approximately 160,000 distinct CDR3 sequences, roughly 30% of them singletons. Sequenced input: blood, either unsorted or a sorted T cell fraction (not recorded which). All receptors derive from a human donor who was either an allogeneic HSCT recipient or a stem cell or donor lymphocyte infusion donor (not recorded which). It is not recorded whose cells these are; they may come from a transplant donor.

This clonotype was counted between two and nine times. CDR3 loop: CASSYSGGPNEQFF. CDR3 nucleotide sequence: TGTGCCAGCAGTTACTCAGGGGGGCCGAATGAGCAGTTCTTC. This chain uses TRBV6-5 with TRBJ2-1, with D perhaps TRBD1 or TRBD2 (6 bases each). The V gene lost 0 bases and the J gene lost 7 bases, with 10 bases spanning the gap. The germline gives CDR1 MNHEY, CDR2 SVGAGI. This CDR3 has 14 residues.

This clonotype has a handful of counts. This chain joins TRBV4-3 and TRBJ2-2, with 9 bases matching TRBD2. The germline CDR1 and CDR2 sequences are LGHNA and YSLEER. The CDR3 runs 18 residues. V dropped 2 bases and J dropped 6; count of bases not matched to a gene: 13. CDR3 loop: CASSQRDLAGWVAGELFF. The DNA for the CDR3 is TGCGCCAGCAGCCAACGAGATCTAGCGGGGTGGGTCGCCGGGGAGCTGTTTTTT.

V is TRBV30 and J is TRBJ2-7; D call uncertain. Germline assignment: CDR1 GTSNPN and CDR2 SVGIG (reference sequence). The V end was cut by 1 base, the J end by 2 bases, with 3 bases between. The CDR3 loop spans 11 amino acids. The CDR3 protein is CAWSAAYEQYF. In nucleotides, the CDR3 is TGTGCCTGGAGTGCGGCCTACGAGCAGTACTTC.

The chain uses TRBV6-2 or TRBV6-3 and TRBJ2-1; 9 bases are shared with TRBD1. The CDR3 covers 15 residues. The V and J ends lost 6 bases and 2 bases, in that order; junction bases with no gene match: 5. Per germline, CDR1 MNHEY and CDR2 SVGEGT. In DNA form, the CDR3 reads TGTGCCAGCAGACAGACAGGGGGGGCCTACAATGAGCAGTTCTTC. Protein product: CASRQTGGAYNEQFF.

The chain carries TRBV6-1 and TRBJ1-2; the D gene is possibly TRBD1 (5 bases). The CDR3 consists of 16 residues. From germline, CDR1 is MNHNS and CDR2 SASEGT. V lost 0 bases to trimming and J lost 5 bases, with 16 bases between them. The CDR3 loop reads CASSEASGGIGYGYTF. CDR3 DNA sequence: TGTGCCAGCAGTGAAGCGTCGGGGGGGATAGGGTATGGCTACACCTTC.

This clonotype was seen a handful of times. The chain is built from TRBV6-5 and TRBJ2-5; D not certain. Germline lookup yields CDR1 MNHEY and CDR2 SVGAGI. V was shortened by 3 bases and J by 5 bases, with 16 bases between the two germline ends. The CDR3 runs 15 residues. CDR3 sequence reads: CASSYFGGSSETQYF. The CDR3 DNA is TGTGCCAGCAGTTATTTCGGCGGTAGCTCGGAGACCCAGTACTTC.

The chain couples TRBV5-1 to TRBJ2-5; no firm D call. V dropped 1 base and J dropped 1 base, with 11 bases sitting between them. The germline V gene encodes CDR1 SGHRS and CDR2 YFSETQ. The CDR3 contains 15 residues. The CDR3 bases are TGCGCCAGCAGCTTGAGCGCGGAAATCCAAGAGACCCAGTACTTC. Translation: CASSLSAEIQETQYF.

The genes are TRBV5-1 and TRBJ2-2; TRBD2 matches 7 bases. The J segment lost 1 base and the V segment lost 3 bases, leaving 6 bases of the junction unmatched. The length of the CDR3 is 16 residues. CDR1 and CDR2 (germline): SGHRS, YFSETQ. CDR3 region: CASSSSGGRNTGELFF. The DNA of the CDR3 is TGCGCCAGCAGCTCCTCTGGCGGGAGGAACACCGGGGAGCTGTTTTTT.

The chain carries TRBV7-9 and TRBJ1-1; 7 nucleotides line up with TRBD1. Per the germline V gene, CDR1 is SEHNR and CDR2 is FQNEAQ (reference sequence). V lost 7 bases and J lost 1; bases outside the gene matches: 12. The CDR3 spans 16 residues. The DNA for the CDR3 is TGTGCCAGCAAGCCCCGCAGGGGGATAGGGAACACTGAAGCTTTCTTT. Translation gives CASKPRRGIGNTEAFF.

The rearrangement joins TRBV7-2 to TRBJ2-7, with D hard to call. The CDR3 length is 11 residues. With 1 base removed from V and 10 bases from J, the gap between germline ends came to 8 bases. Germline assignment: CDR1 SGHTA and CDR2 FQGNSA. CDR3 DNA: TGTGCCAGCAGCTTAGAGGGATACCAGTACTTC. Translation gives CASSLEGYQYF.

About this clonotype: One end of the junction fails to match germline, which may point to a read error. The CDR3 region is CASTPRTGEPQYF. In nucleotides, the CDR3 is TGTGCCAGCACCCCTCGTACGGGAGAGCCCCAGTACTTC. The chain recombines TRBV7-2 with TRBJ2-5; tentative D call: TRBD2 (6 bases). Germline lookup yields CDR1 SGHTA and CDR2 FQGNSA. This CDR3 has 13 residues.

This clonotype occurred a few times. This sequence joins TRBV9 and TRBJ1-1; D possibly corresponds to TRBD1 (6 bases). The germline V and J ends were trimmed by 0 bases and 0 bases, with 12 bases remaining between them. Germline CDR1 is SGDLS and CDR2 is YYNGEE. The CDR3 spans 16 residues. The chain's CDR3 is CASSVAGGQLNTEAFF. In nucleotides, the CDR3 is TGTGCCAGCAGCGTAGCGGGAGGACAGCTGAACACTGAAGCTTTCTTT.

The chain combines TRBV7-9 with TRBJ1-4; D not resolved. The CDR3 loop spans 15 amino acids. Per the germline V gene, CDR1 is SEHNR and CDR2 is FQNEAQ (reference sequence). Deletions cut 2 bases from V and 8 bases from J, with 15 bases between. The CDR3 protein is CASSLLSNPREKLFF. Written as DNA, the CDR3 is TGTGCCAGCAGCTTATTATCCAACCCAAGGGAAAAACTGTTTTTT.